These 18 T cell receptor beta chains originate from one sample sequenced in a study of Ad26.COV2.S vaccination and SARS-CoV-2 variants. TCRdb's table, derived via immunoSEQ multiplex PCR, lists solely in-frame clones and lacks some. Of roughly 680,000 clones in the sample, around 92% are singletons; the top ten hold over 1.3%. Treatment of the sample: around 19 received Ad26.COV2.S at low or high dose, single or two shots; 5 received placebo; per-sample allocation not given. The investigators took samples on day 63 after the first vaccine or placebo injection. Sequenced here: peripheral blood, sampled in a trial of Ad26.COV2.S vaccine versus placebo. These receptors were obtained from a person between 18 and 65 years old who received the Ad26.COV2.S COVID-19 vaccine or a placebo.

J is TRBJ1-2 and V is TRBV5-4; D unclear. The CDR3 has 13 residues. Trimming removed 6 bases at V and 4 bases at J, with 13 bases between. CDR1 is SGHNT and CDR2 is YYREEE in the germline V gene (reference sequence). The CDR3 loop reads CASTRRTAYGYTF. DNA for the CDR3: TGTGCCAGCACCCGGAGGACGGCCTATGGCTACACCTTC. The complete variable domain, with remaining parts taken from reference TRBV5-4 and TRBJ1-2, reads ETGVTQSPTHLIKTRGQQVTLRCSSQSGHNTVSWYQQALGQGPQFIFQYYREEENGRGNFPPRFSGLQFPNYSSELNVNALELDDSALYLCASTRRTAYGYTFGSGTRLTVV.

The CDR3 protein is CASSPWEGDGYTF. The CDR3 region has the DNA TGTGCCAGCAGCCCGTGGGAGGGCGATGGCTACACCTTC. This chain links TRBV3-1 (or the pseudogene TRBV3-2) with TRBJ1-2; D is unresolved. Germline CDR1 is LGHDT and CDR2 is YNNKEL (reference sequence). V lost 4 bases and J lost 6, with 12 bases in between. The CDR3 has 13 residues.

J is TRBJ2-7 and V is TRBV18; 8 bases are shared with TRBD1. Germline-derived CDR1 and CDR2 are KGHSH and LQKENI. V dropped 0 bases and J dropped 7; count of bases not matched to a gene: 11. This CDR3 has 16 residues. The CDR3 DNA is TGTGCCAGCTCACCACCGTATTCCCAGGGGGCGCGAGAGCAGTACTTC. Translating it yields CASSPPYSQGAREQYF.

This chain connects TRBV7-2 to TRBJ1-3; D is unclear. Germline V gene lookup returns CDR1 SGHTA and CDR2 FQGNSA. The CDR3 covers 16 residues. Trimming pared 5 bases from V and 0 bases from J, leaving 14 bases between. CDR3 nucleotides: TGTGCCAGCAGCCCTCACGACGGGAGCTCTGGAAACACCATATATTTT. The encoded protein is CASSPHDGSSGNTIYF.

The rearrangement links TRBV20-1 to TRBJ2-3, with TRBD1 as a possible D gene (7 bases). The ends were cut back, 3 bases at V and 2 bases at J, with 12 bases in the middle. The CDR3 sequence is 14 residues long. From germline, CDR1 is DFQATT and CDR2 SNEGSKA (reference sequence). In DNA, the CDR3 is TGCAGTGCTAGTGGAGGGGGCCTCACAGATACGCAGTATTTT. Its translation is CSASGGGLTDTQYF.

J is TRBJ2-2 and V is TRBV3-1 (or the pseudogene TRBV3-2), with 11 bases identical to TRBD2. The germline V gene has CDR1 LGHDT and CDR2 YNNKEL (reference sequence). This CDR3 spans 21 amino acids. Trimming at V came to 0 bases and at J to 2 bases, leaving 14 bases not matched to a gene. CDR3 protein: CASSQDWVSGRAVLNTGELFF. The CDR3 DNA follows: TGTGCCAGCAGCCAAGATTGGGTTAGCGGGAGGGCCGTTCTTAACACCGGGGAGCTGTTTTTT.

The chain employs TRBV27 and TRBJ2-1, with 9 bases matching TRBD1. The length of the CDR3 is 13 residues. CDR1 MNHEY and CDR2 SMNVEV come from the germline V gene (reference sequence). V was clipped by 0 bases and J by 13 bases; unmatched bases: 4. The CDR3: CASSLSGTGRQFF. CDR3 DNA sequence: TGTGCCAGCAGTTTATCGGGGACAGGGCGTCAGTTCTTC.

This rearrangement joins TRBV7-6 to TRBJ2-1; TRBD2 matches 10 bases. After removal of 4 bases from V and 9 bases from J, the junction contained 6 bases not matched to a gene. The CDR3 is 14 residues long. Germline assignment: CDR1 SGHVS and CDR2 FNYEAQ. CDR3 amino acids: CASSSSGGAAEQFF. In nucleotides, the CDR3 is TGTGCCAGCAGCTCGAGCGGGGGGGCGGCTGAGCAGTTCTTC. Filled out from reference TRBV7-6 and TRBJ2-1, the complete variable domain reads GAGVSQSPRYKVTKRGQDVALRCDPISGHVSLYWYRQALGQGPEFLTYFNYEAQQDKSGLPNDRFSAERPEGSISTLTIQRTEQRDSAMYRCASSSSGGAAEQFFGPGTRLTVL.

The J gene is TRBJ2-2, the V gene TRBV5-1, with D maybe TRBD1 (5 bases). The CDR3 covers 14 residues. Trimming stripped 4 bases from V and 5 bases from J, with 12 bases between. Germline V lookup: CDR1 SGHRS, CDR2 YFSETQ. CDR3 nucleotides: TGCGCCAGCAGCAGGGGTTTTCCGACCGGGGAGCTGTTTTTT. Its translation: CASSRGFPTGELFF.

The genes are TRBV18 and TRBJ2-1; the D is unclear. Trimming stripped 0 bases from V and 4 bases from J, with 7 bases between. This CDR3 has 14 amino acids. CDR1 KGHSH and CDR2 LQKENI come from the germline V gene. CDR3 nucleotides: TGTGCCAGCTCACCACCAGCAAAGTACAATGAGCAGTTCTTC. This codes for CASSPPAKYNEQFF.

The chain couples TRBV12-3 or TRBV12-4 to TRBJ2-1; weak D call: TRBD2 (5 bases). The CDR3 contains 13 residues. Trimming cost V 6 bases and J 2 bases, with 8 bases left between them. The CDR3 spells CASSSGTYNEQFF. CDR3 DNA: TGTGCCAGCAGCTCCGGGACCTACAATGAGCAGTTCTTC.

The chain carries TRBV6-5 and TRBJ2-7; D perhaps matches TRBD1 (5 bases). Between the trimmed V and J ends, which lost 1 base and 6 bases, there was a span of 13 bases. The CDR3 is 14 residues long. Germline V gives CDR1 MNHEY, CDR2 SVGAGI. For the CDR3, the DNA is TGTGCCAGCAGTTACTTTACAGGTCTGCGCGAGCAGTACTTC. It is translated as CASSYFTGLREQYF.

This clone occurred a few times. This chain connects TRBV6-2 or TRBV6-3 to TRBJ2-1, with D possibly being TRBD1 (5 bases). This CDR3 is built from 15 residues. The V and J ends lost 6 bases and 6 bases respectively, with 18 bases between them. The V gene's germline CDR1 is MNHEY and CDR2 SVGEGT. CDR3 sequence: CASSPGSGHPNEQFF. In DNA form, the CDR3 reads TGTGCCAGCAGCCCAGGGTCAGGGCACCCCAATGAGCAGTTCTTC.

The chain carries TRBV7-2 and TRBJ2-3; TRBD2 agrees at 9 bases. The CDR3 has 16 residues. The V and J ends lost 7 bases and 6 bases, in that order; junction bases with no gene match: 14. Germline V gives CDR1 SGHTA, CDR2 FQGNSA. The CDR3 coding sequence is TGTGCCAGCATGCTCGTGGCGGGGGGGGGCAGCGATACGCAGTATTTT. It is translated as CASMLVAGGGSDTQYF.

The genes are TRBV27 and TRBJ2-3; 8 positions agree with TRBD2. Per germline, CDR1 MNHEY and CDR2 SMNVEV (reference sequence). V shed 5 bases, J shed 2 bases, and the junction held 12 bases outside the gene matches. The CDR3 runs 17 residues. CDR3 region: CASSRNGLAKFTDTQYF. The CDR3 region has the DNA TGTGCCAGCAGTCGGAACGGACTAGCCAAATTCACAGATACGCAGTATTTT.

This clone was recorded once. At one end the junction does not follow the germline gene, possibly because of a read error. The J gene is TRBJ2-7, the V gene TRBV12-3 or TRBV12-4; D gene ambiguous. The length of the CDR3 is 13 residues. The CDR3 here is CASSPSFSHEQYF. The DNA of the CDR3 is TGTGCCAGCAGCCCTTCCTTCTCCCACGAGCAGTACTTC.

About this clone itself: The same CDR3 also results from other DNA sequences found in this sample. The V call is TRBV24-1, the J call TRBJ1-5, with 8 bases matching TRBD1. From germline, CDR1 is KGHDR and CDR2 SFDVKD. CDR3 size: 16 residues. J was trimmed by 1 base and V by 4 bases; bases with no gene match: 5. The CDR3 DNA reads as TGTGCCACCAGTGACCGACAGGGGACGAGCAATCAGCCCCAGCATTTT. Protein product: CATSDRQGTSNQPQHF.

This clone came up a few times. This sequence joins TRBV7-2 and TRBJ2-3, with 11 bases fitting TRBD2. V lost 2 bases to trimming and J lost 3 bases; unmatched junction nucleotides: 4. The CDR3 is made up of 16 amino acids. From germline, CDR1 is SGHTA and CDR2 FQGNSA. CDR3 coding DNA: TGTGCCAGCAGCTTAAGACTAGCGGGGAAGACAGATACGCAGTATTTT. It codes for CASSLRLAGKTDTQYF.